This TCR beta chain was documented in a study of Ad26.COV2.S vaccination and SARS-CoV-2 variants (dated by TCRdb to the early 2020s). A note on the overall study: Donors in the vaccine arm were drawn from COV1001, a phase I-IIa trial of Ad26.COV2.S in healthy adults that was multicentre, randomized, double-blind and placebo-controlled. Ad26.COV2.S was administered intramuscularly at a dose of 5x10^10 or 1x10^11 viral particles, either as one shot or as two shots given 56 days apart. TCRbeta repertoire sequencing served as the tool for gauging how specific and how broad the SARS-CoV-2-reactive T cell receptors were following Ad26.COV2.S vaccination. The TCR-sequenced set comprised approximately 32 samples: some 19 Ad26.COV2.S vaccine recipients, 5 placebo recipients and 8 SARS-CoV-2 convalescent individuals. Participants in the trial were split at random into five groups of five each, receiving low-dose or high-dose Ad26.COV2.S once or twice, or else placebo on both occasions. Blinding of investigators to trial group allocation was maintained during experiments and outcome assessment. General study outcomes and caveats: Vaccine and placebo recipients had similar non-spike TCR breadth, a finding consistent with the vaccine containing only spike. After vaccination, spike-specific CD8+ and CD4+ T cell responses were reported to show substantial breadth. Ad26.COV2.S recipients had higher spike-specific TCR breadth than placebo recipients (P = 0.0014). According to the authors, total T cell responses may have been underestimated by the TCR breadth and depth analyses. The study lacked the statistical power to compare responses across vaccine doses or regimens.

The CDR3 contains 13 residues, cysteine and phenylalanine counted. Left in the record is the CDR3 DNA by itself, 39 bases read in frame from the first base. V is reduced by 6 bases and J by 1 base, leaving a spacing of 12 bases between them. Looking up the germline V gene yields CDR1 SQVTM and CDR2 ANQGSEA. The treatment or condition label on this specimen signifies: over 15 received Ad26.COV2.S at low or high dose, single or two shots; 5 received placebo; per-sample allocation not given. For vaccine and placebo recipients, the sequenced repertoires came from samples collected on day 63 after the first injection. Cohort 1b enrolled 20 to 30 adults aged 18-55 years at a single site in Boston, USA, between 29 July and 7 August 2020. Ad26.COV2.S was a replication-incompetent adenovirus type 26 vector expressing a prefusion-stabilized SARS-CoV-2 spike protein from the original Wuhan strain. This clone was observed once. There is no known antigen for this receptor. No much larger clonotype is one base removed from it; base qualities were not supplied.

The immunoSEQ Assay was used to sequence TCRbeta CDR3 regions. After extraction, genomic DNA underwent amplification by bias-controlled multiplex PCR, followed by high-throughput sequencing. Per the authors' processing: To quantify the absolute abundance of every unique TCRbeta CDR3 region, sequences were collapsed and filtered. Usable DNA was measured by amplifying reference genes present in all nucleated cells, and TCRbeta template counts were normalized to that usable DNA to estimate T cell fraction. Repertoire TCRs were annotated as SARS-CoV-2-specific by exact matching of V gene, CDR3 amino acid sequence and J gene to a known reactive TCR set. The reference SARS-CoV-2 TCR set was derived from MIRA and filtered for enrichment in COVID-19-positive ImmuneCODE repertoires, a step that removed public or cross-reactive TCRs. Using the MIRA antigens, annotated TCRs were further analysed by specific ORF or by position within an ORF. Breadth was defined as annotated unique rearrangements over total unique productive rearrangements; depth was the summed frequency of those rearrangements. Two-sided Wilcoxon rank-sum tests were applied when comparing TCR breadth between groups. Entries here come from immuneACCESS through TCRdb and include only in-frame sequences with V and J called. Some clones fail to appear in such tables; in the studies checked, an unresolved V gene covers under half of the shortfall, and the cause of the remainder is unknown. Clone size and V and J calls were adopted from that table, with D and trimming inferred from the DNA. The sample table lists hundreds of thousands of clones, roughly 84% of them with a count of one. The ten largest account for 3.4% of the sample.

The rearrangement joined TRBV29-1 to TRBJ1-2; no D gene call is confident. The TCR comes from a person between 18 and 65 years old who received the Ad26.COV2.S COVID-19 vaccine or a placebo. Material: peripheral blood, obtained in a trial of Ad26.COV2.S vaccine versus placebo. CDR3 sequence: CSVSPHDNYGYTF. The nucleotides read TGCAGCGTGTCTCCCCACGATAACTATGGCTACACCTTC.